The rows below give T cell receptor beta chains drawn from one sample of a study of neoadjuvant anti-PD-1 for oral cavity cancer. Sequenced by immunoSEQ multiplex PCR; TCRdb stores in-frame clones only, minus some. Here the sample spans about 14,000 clones, over 55% being singletons. Sequenced material: PBMCs, taken after nivolumab (anti-PD-1) treatment. The receptor source for this set is a person aged 40 to 85 with oral cavity squamous cell carcinoma. The CDR3 runs from the conserved cysteine through the conserved F or W. Each record gives: clone size, D gene, V gene, J gene, CDR3 DNA, CDR3 protein. The D gene is left open where the match is weak. Only some rows state a clone size, as once, few, many or a class for expanded clones.

size: few
D: .
V: TRBV6-1
J: TRBJ1-4
DNA: TGTGCCAGCAGTGAATCCTCAACGAGGGCGATAGTGGAAAAACTGTTTTTT
CDR3: CASSESSTRAIVEKLFF

size: .
D: .
V: TRBV28
J: TRBJ2-6
DNA: TGTGCCAGCAGGCCAACAGGATTGGCTGGGGCCAACGTCCTGACTTTC
CDR3: CASRPTGLAGANVLTF

size: .
D: .
V: TRBV11-2
J: TRBJ1-1
DNA: TGTGCCAGCAGCGAAACAGTAACTGAAGCTTTCTTT
CDR3: CASSETVTEAFF

size: once
D: .
V: TRBV20-1
J: TRBJ1-1
DNA: TGCAGTGCCGATTTGAACACTGAAGCTTTCTTT
CDR3: CSADLNTEAFF

size: .
D: TRBD1
V: TRBV15
J: TRBJ1-1
DNA: TGTGCCACCAGGGCGCTGGGGGTGTGGGGACAGACGGACACTGAAGCTTTCTTT
CDR3: CATRALGVWGQTDTEAFF

size: .
D: TRBD2
V: TRBV10-3
J: TRBJ2-3
DNA: TGTGCCATCAGTGACCCAGCGGGAGGGACAGATACGCAGTATTTT
CDR3: CAISDPAGGTDTQYF

size: .
D: .
V: TRBV30
J: TRBJ1-1
DNA: TGTGCCTGGAGTGTACAGATATACACTGAAGCTTTCTTT
CDR3: CAWSVQIYTEAFF

size: .
D: .
V: TRBV6-5
J: TRBJ1-2
DNA: TGTGCCAGCACCCTGTCCCACGGGGGGAACTATGGCTACACCTTC
CDR3: CASTLSHGGNYGYTF

size: .
D: TRBD2
V: TRBV7-9
J: TRBJ2-2
DNA: TGTGCCAGCAGCTTAGACGTGCGGGAGAGAAGAACCGGGGAGCTGTTTTTT
CDR3: CASSLDVRERRTGELFF

size: .
D: TRBD1
V: TRBV2
J: TRBJ1-1
DNA: TGTGCCAGCAGCTTCGGACAGGGATGGGGCCTCACTGAAGCTTTCTTT
CDR3: CASSFGQGWGLTEAFF

size: .
D: TRBD2
V: TRBV9
J: TRBJ2-5
DNA: TGTGCCAGCAGCCGAGGGAGGGGCCCTCAAGAGACCCAGTACTTC
CDR3: CASSRGRGPQETQYF

size: .
D: TRBD2
V: TRBV11-3
J: TRBJ2-1
DNA: TGTGCCAGCAGCCCCCGGGGTAGCGGGACTAACAATGAGCAGTTCTTC
CDR3: CASSPRGSGTNNEQFF

size: .
D: .
V: TRBV6-5
J: TRBJ1-5
DNA: TGTGCCAGCAGCCGGGGGATCAATCAGCCCCAGCATTTT
CDR3: CASSRGINQPQHF

size: .
D: .
V: TRBV30
J: TRBJ2-1
DNA: TGTGCCTGGAGTCTGGACTCGGGGGTCCACAATGAGCAGTTCTTC
CDR3: CAWSLDSGVHNEQFF

size: .
D: .
V: TRBV12-5
J: TRBJ2-7
DNA: TGTGCTAGTGCCGGACTGAACTACGAGCAGTACTTC
CDR3: CASAGLNYEQYF

size: once
D: .
V: TRBV10-3
J: TRBJ2-1
DNA: TGTGCCATCAGTGAGTCCACGGACCGATACAATGAGCAGTTCTTC
CDR3: CAISESTDRYNEQFF

size: .
D: TRBD2
V: TRBV6-5
J: TRBJ2-7
DNA: TGTGCCAGCAGCCGGGGGGGGTTCGGGTCCTACGAGCAGTACTTC
CDR3: CASSRGGFGSYEQYF

size: .
D: TRBD2
V: TRBV9
J: TRBJ2-1
DNA: TGTGCCAGCAGCGTCCAAGCGGGAGGGCCTTCGGATGAGCAGTTCTTC
CDR3: CASSVQAGGPSDEQFF

size: once
D: .
V: TRBV28
J: TRBJ2-7
DNA: TGTGCCAGCAGTCCCGGGATCATTCCCTACGAGCAGTACTTC
CDR3: CASSPGIIPYEQYF

size: .
D: .
V: TRBV11-2
J: TRBJ1-1
DNA: TGTGCCAGCAGCTTTGCTGGGCCGAACACTGAAGCTTTCTTT
CDR3: CASSFAGPNTEAFF

size: few
D: .
V: TRBV28
J: TRBJ2-7
DNA: TGTGCCAGCAGTTTAGCACCGACGCCCTACGAGCAGTACTTC
CDR3: CASSLAPTPYEQYF

size: .
D: .
V: TRBV4-2
J: TRBJ2-3
DNA: TGTGCCAGCAGCCCCCGTTTAGGGGTGGGCGACACAGATACGCAGTATTTT
CDR3: CASSPRLGVGDTDTQYF

size: once
D: .
V: TRBV10-3
J: TRBJ2-3
DNA: TGTGCCATCAGTGAAGGCCCGGGACGGAGCACAGATACGCAGTATTTT
CDR3: CAISEGPGRSTDTQYF

size: few
D: .
V: TRBV10-3
J: TRBJ1-5
DNA: TGTGCCATCAGTGACCGACAGGTCAATCAGCCCCAGCATTTT
CDR3: CAISDRQVNQPQHF

size: .
D: .
V: TRBV29-1
J: TRBJ1-1
DNA: TGCAGCGTTGTTGGGTTAGTTGACACTGAAGCTTTCTTT
CDR3: CSVVGLVDTEAFF

size: few
D: .
V: TRBV19
J: TRBJ1-1
DNA: TGTGCCAGTAGTTCTTCAATGAACACTGAAGCTTTCTTT
CDR3: CASSSSMNTEAFF